These T cell receptor beta chains were read from a single sample in a study of blood T cell repertoires in COVID-19. TCRdb's table, derived via immunoSEQ multiplex PCR, lists solely in-frame clones and lacks some. This table has around 470,000 clones, around 91% appearing once. What was sequenced was PBMCs or T cells enriched from blood (not recorded which). These receptors were obtained from a man aged 18 to 29 who had recovered from COVID-19. CDR3s include the opening cysteine and the closing phenylalanine or tryptophan. Fields, in order: J gene, V gene, D gene, clone size, CDR3 protein, CDR3 DNA. The D gene is left open where the match is weak. Clone size is shown for a subset of rows, as once, few, many or a class of expanded clone.

TRBJ2-2 TRBV13 - - CASSLGLAPTGELFF TGTGCCAGCAGCTTAGGGCTAGCTCCCACCGGGGAGCTGTTTTTT
TRBJ1-4 TRBV29-1 - - CSVASPGRANEKLFF TGCAGCGTGGCCAGTCCCGGGAGGGCTAATGAAAAACTGTTTTTT
TRBJ2-2 TRBV20-1 - - CSASVRATGELFF TGCAGTGCTAGTGTCAGGGCAACCGGGGAGCTGTTTTTT
TRBJ2-1 TRBV4-1 - - CASGGAGNNEQFF TGCGCCAGCGGTGGGGCAGGGAACAATGAGCAGTTCTTC
TRBJ1-6 TRBV7-3 TRBD1 - CASSSQGGALHF TGTGCCAGCAGCTCCCAGGGGGGAGCCCTCCACTTT
TRBJ2-1 TRBV4-1 - few CASSQALNGGEQFF TGCGCCAGCAGCCAAGCCCTAAACGGGGGTGAGCAGTTCTTC
TRBJ1-2 TRBV5-1 TRBD1 - CASSSTGGGGYTF TGCGCCAGCAGCTCGACAGGGGGCGGTGGCTACACCTTC
TRBJ2-3 TRBV29-1 - - CSVGREGTDTQYF TGCAGCGTTGGGAGAGAGGGCACAGATACGCAGTATTTT
TRBJ2-4 TRBV28 TRBD2 - CASSPGTSIKNIQYF TGTGCCAGCAGTCCCGGGACTAGCATCAAAAACATTCAGTACTTC
TRBJ1-2 TRBV5-4 TRBD1 - CASSADRVDGYTF TGTGCCAGCAGCGCGGACAGGGTAGACGGCTACACCTTC
TRBJ2-5 TRBV5-1 TRBD2 - CASSSSGRAGETQYF TGCGCCAGCAGCTCTAGCGGGAGGGCCGGGGAGACCCAGTACTTC
TRBJ1-3 TRBV5-1 - - CASSLDSATLGNTIYF TGCGCCAGCAGCTTGGATAGTGCTACTCTGGGAAACACCATATATTTT
TRBJ1-3 TRBV19 - - CASSQSGNTIYF TGTGCCAGTAGCCAATCTGGAAACACCATATATTTT
TRBJ1-3 TRBV3-1/TRBV3-2 - once CASSPGVSGNTIYF TGTGCCAGCAGCCCGGGGGTGTCTGGAAACACCATATATTTT
TRBJ1-5 TRBV10-2 TRBD1 few CASSDTGALSNQPQHF TGCGCCAGCAGTGACACAGGGGCTCTTAGCAATCAGCCCCAGCATTTT
TRBJ1-5 TRBV5-8 - - CASSLRQGANSNQPQHF TGTGCCAGCAGCTTGAGGCAGGGCGCAAATAGCAATCAGCCCCAGCATTTT
TRBJ2-1 TRBV19 - once CASSIRTVYNEQFF TGTGCCAGTAGTATCCGGACAGTATACAATGAGCAGTTCTTC
TRBJ2-5 TRBV20-1 TRBD2 - CSASDSGGSQYF TGCAGTGCTAGTGACAGCGGGGGGTCCCAGTACTTC
TRBJ1-1 TRBV5-1 - - CASSLASRVHTEAFF TGCGCCAGCAGCTTGGCGTCCAGGGTACACACTGAAGCTTTCTTT
TRBJ2-1 TRBV5-8 - - CASSSTGTPYNEQFF TGTGCCAGCAGCTCGACCGGGACTCCCTACAATGAGCAGTTCTTC
TRBJ2-5 TRBV5-1 TRBD2 - CASSSSGGVVETQYF TGCGCCAGCAGTTCTAGCGGGGGGGTCGTCGAGACCCAGTACTTC
TRBJ1-6 TRBV12-5 - - CASGLGQGSSPLHF TGTGCTAGTGGTTTGGGCCAGGGCTCTTCACCCCTCCACTTT
TRBJ2-7 TRBV12-3/TRBV12-4 - - CASSSRVHEQYF TGTGCCAGCAGCAGCAGGGTCCACGAGCAGTACTTC
TRBJ2-7 TRBV12-3/TRBV12-4 TRBD1 - CASSPTGVHEQYF TGTGCCAGCAGCCCCACAGGGGTCCACGAGCAGTACTTC
TRBJ1-6 TRBV2 - - CASQDRRGRSPLHF TGTGCCAGCCAGGACAGACGTGGTAGATCACCCCTCCACTTT
TRBJ2-7 TRBV12-3/TRBV12-4 - - CASSSDLAQYF TGTGCCAGCAGTTCCGACTTAGCGCAGTACTTC
TRBJ1-2 TRBV7-9 - few CASSLAGSIYGYTF TGTGCCAGCAGCTTAGCGGGCAGCATCTATGGCTACACCTTC
TRBJ1-1 TRBV18 - - CASSPPGVSTMNTEAFF TGTGCCAGCTCACCACCGGGAGTGTCAACCATGAACACTGAAGCTTTCTTT